This T cell receptor (beta chain) was captured in a study of T cell repertoires in cytomegalovirus infection (dated 2019 in TCRdb). For the wider study: Alongside well-studied HLA-B-restricted epitopes, the peptide stimulations were aimed at recently identified HLA-C-restricted CMV epitopes, whose presentation resists viral immunomodulation. Because public TCR beta signatures pointed to carriage of CMV infection together with the matching HLA type, the HLA type of each donor mattered for the analysis.

On the study overall, not on this receptor specifically: The ex vivo response was dominated by HLA-C-restricted CMV-specific TCR beta clonotypes, which also provided the single most frequent clonotype in two of eight donors. Carriers of CMV infection plus the relevant HLA type were discriminated by the cumulative frequency of public TCR beta family members in the study cohort and in an independent approximately 350-donor cohort.

TCRdb shows the sequencer as Illumina HiSeq 1500. TCRdb trimmed the raw reads at Q25, called clones with MiXCR and kept productive beta chains. Rows matching on CDR3 protein sequence are summarized as one entry with the most common DNA and genes. Present in this sample are around 500,000 distinct CDR3 sequences, roughly 46% of which were seen just once. The leading ten clones occupy about 41% of the sample. The sample's treatment or condition label is to be understood as: in vitro stimulation with specific CMV peptide epitopes to enrich CMV-specific T cells. The CDR1 and CDR2 encoded by the germline V gene are SGHRS and YFSETQ. The CDR3 covers 14 residues, taking in both the cysteine and the phenylalanine. Only CDR3 DNA is held: 42 bases, read in frame from base 1. V is shortened by 3 bases, J by 5 bases, and the region joining them spans 13 bases. Comment on this clonotype: Its antigen remains undetermined. Base qualities are not at hand, and no much larger clone is one base apart.

The sequence links TRBV5-1 to TRBJ2-3, with the D gene tentatively TRBD1 or TRBD2, based on 5 matching bases in each. Sequences were derived from cultured PBMCs, sampled from culture after CMV antigen stimulation. The receptor was derived from a human donor in good health (CMV status not recorded). Some clones in this sample may be carry-over from other donors' samples. The DNA reads as follows: TGCGCCAGCAGCTCCACTGGGGCGGGAGATACGCAGTATTTT. This yields the protein CASSSTGAGDTQYF.